The 18 T cell receptor beta chains listed next were all sequenced from one sample in a study of monozygotic twins with inflammatory bowel disease. TCRdb reanalyzed the 5' RACE reads, giving one entry per CDR3 protein sequence and no DNA. This sample contains roughly 330,000 distinct CDR3 sequences. Sequencing used blood. The source of these receptors is a human donor with ulcerative colitis or Crohn's disease, or a healthy co-twin of an affected twin (not recorded which).

The chain's CDR3 is CASSHGLAGGTDTQYF. The chain joins TRBV5-1 to TRBJ2-3; checking the TCRdb D call of TRBD2 is not possible without DNA. The CDR3 is 16 residues long. Germline V gene data show CDR1 as SGHRS and CDR2 as YFSETQ.

The chain recombines TRBV11-2 with TRBJ2-2; TCRdb designates TRBD2, a call that cannot be tested without DNA. CDR1 is SGHAT, CDR2 FQNNGV, per germline. The CDR3 sequence is 20 residues long. The CDR3 loop reads CASSLYTSGRGPFFTGELFF.

J is TRBJ2-1 and V is TRBV6-1. CDR3 size: 12 residues. Germline-derived CDR1 and CDR2 are MNHNS and SASEGT. This CDR3 is CASSESVNEQFF.

The chain recombines TRBV28 with TRBJ1-2; the D call of TRBD1 rests on TCRdb alone, since no DNA is present to check it. In germline, CDR1 is MDHEN, CDR2 SYDVKM. CDR3 length: 14 amino acids. The CDR3 region is CASRTAPQFYGYTF.

V usage is TRBV20-1 and J usage is TRBJ2-7. The CDR3 runs to 12 residues. In germline, CDR1 is DFQATT, CDR2 SNEGSKA (reference sequence). The CDR3 protein is CSASGGLYEQYF.

The chain is built from TRBV18 and TRBJ2-7; TCRdb calls TRBD1, which cannot be checked without DNA. Germline CDR1 reads KGHSH; CDR2 reads LQKENI. The CDR3 contains 13 residues. The CDR3: CASSPDRGNEQYF.

The chain joins TRBV5-4 to TRBJ1-1; as DNA is missing, the TRBD1 call by TCRdb cannot be tested. The CDR3 contains 14 residues. CDR1 and CDR2 (germline): SGHNT, YYREEE (reference sequence). The CDR3 loop reads CASSTRVWNTEAFF.

The V call is TRBV27, the J call TRBJ2-1; TCRdb proposes TRBD2, but this gene call is untestable without DNA. Germline CDR1 and CDR2: MNHEY and SMNVEV (reference sequence). CDR3 size: 13 residues. The chain's CDR3 is CASSLVATNEQFF.

J is TRBJ2-5 and V is TRBV5-1; TCRdb outputs TRBD2, but without DNA this stays unchecked. CDR1 and CDR2 from the germline V gene are SGHRS and YFSETQ. The CDR3 is 15 amino acids. CDR3 sequence: CASSLLGTREETQYF.

J is TRBJ2-1 and V is TRBV20-1; checking the TCRdb D call of TRBD2 is not possible without DNA. The CDR3 consists of 15 residues. The germline V gene has CDR1 DFQATT and CDR2 SNEGSKA (reference sequence). The CDR3 loop reads CSASPTSGGAVEQFF.

The rearrangement links TRBV24-1 to TRBJ2-5; TCRdb's D call, TRBD1, is unchecked because there is no DNA. Germline V lookup: CDR1 KGHDR, CDR2 SFDVKD. The CDR3 is 18 residues long. The chain's CDR3 is CATSDSFDWGRGVETQYF.

The chain links TRBV9 to TRBJ2-1; absent DNA, TCRdb's TRBD1 call cannot be checked. This CDR3 comprises 15 residues. Germline V gives CDR1 SGDLS, CDR2 YYNGEE. This chain's CDR3 is CASSVTGDPYNEQFF.

The chain couples TRBV28 to TRBJ1-1; TCRdb indicates TRBD1, and absent DNA this call remains unverified. This CDR3 region has 14 residues. Germline-derived CDR1 and CDR2 are MDHEN and SYDVKM. The CDR3 reads CASSLRTGSPEAFF.

V and J are TRBV5-5 and TRBJ2-1. Per germline, CDR1 SGHKS and CDR2 YYEKEE (reference sequence). The CDR3 has 15 amino acids. The CDR3 protein is CASSLSGRPHNEQFF. The complete variable domain, with remaining parts taken from reference TRBV5-5 and TRBJ2-1, reads DAGVTQSPTHLIKTRGQQVTLRCSPISGHKSVSWYQQVLGQGPQFIFQYYEKEERGRGNFPDRFSARQFPNYSSELNVNALLLGDSALYLCASSLSGRPHNEQFFGPGTRLTVL.

The CDR3 spells CASSLRDRGLDTQYF. The chain is built from TRBV12-3 or TRBV12-4 and TRBJ2-3; lacking DNA, the TRBD1 call made by TCRdb goes unchecked. CDR3 length equals 15 residues.

This rearrangement joins TRBV3-1 to TRBJ1-2; TCRdb returns TRBD1, unconfirmable since there is no DNA. Germline V gene lookup returns CDR1 LGHDT and CDR2 YNNKEL (reference sequence). The CDR3 totals 15 residues. Here the CDR3 reads CASSHGDRGSDGYTF.

The chain employs TRBV4-3 and TRBJ1-6. Germline CDR1 is LGHNA and CDR2 is YSLEER. The CDR3 totals 14 residues. CDR3 protein: CASSQAKINSPLHF.

The genes are TRBV4-3 and TRBJ1-1; the TCRdb call, TRBD1, lacks DNA for checking. The CDR3 is made up of 16 amino acids. CDR1 LGHNA and CDR2 YSLEER come from the germline V gene. This chain's CDR3 is CASSQGTGEMNTEAFF.